This TCR beta chain derives from a study of blood T cell repertoires in COVID-19. For the study at large: Some COVID-19 samples were acute and others convalescent; all came from the United States, Italy and Spain. PBMCs, B-cell-depleted T cells, or T cells provided the cDNA or gDNA that made up the material.

In the original workflow: Quantification of nucleated cells was approximated via reference gene primer amplification. The protocol was immunoSEQ multiplex PCR, while the TCRdb copy is restricted to in-frame clones and leaves out a portion. From that table come the V and J calls and clone size; the DNA was used to work out D and trimming. The data hold about 80,000 clones, with around 90% observed a single time. The sample taken for sequencing was peripheral blood. This receptor was identified in a man aged 70 or older with acute or convalescent COVID-19.

In DNA form, the CDR3 reads TGCGCCAGCAGCTTGTCCGGCGGAGATAATGAAAAACTGTTTTTT. Translation gives CASSLSGGDNEKLFF. This chain connects TRBV5-1 to TRBJ1-4; D is unresolved. V dropped 1 base and J dropped 4 bases, with 11 bases sitting between them. The CDR3 runs 15 residues. CDR1 and CDR2 (germline): SGHRS, YFSETQ.